This T cell receptor (beta chain) was recovered during a study of cytomegalovirus exposure and HLA in healthy donors. Looking at the study overall: Falling in the Caucasian-associated ancestry cluster were about four fifths of approximately 410 genotyped donors.

PCR employed 60 Vbeta and 13 Jbeta primers. In the source study's methods: A later analysis tallied 75 million to 80 million unique TCR beta chains, about 12 million of them shared. Data came from immunoSEQ multiplex PCR; TCRdb stores just in-frame clones and leaves some out. V and J calls and clone size are copied from that table; D and trimming were computed from the DNA. The sample records around 220,000 clones, 70% to 85% being singletons. The germline V gene encodes CDR1 MNHEY and CDR2 SMNVEV (reference sequence). The CDR3 has 13 amino acids. This receptor was obtained from a girl aged 2 to 10 in good health and CMV-seronegative. The sequencing input was PBMCs. V usage is TRBV27 and J usage is TRBJ2-5, with TRBD2 matching over 7 bases. Matching the DNA end better, TRBJ2-7 makes the J call doubtful. CDR3 residues: CASSPWGGNEQYF. DNA of the CDR3: TGTGCCAGCAGTCCCTGGGGGGGAAACGAGCAGTACTTC.